The next 17 T cell receptor beta chains were all read from a single sample in a study of cytomegalovirus exposure and HLA in healthy donors. PCR involved 60 Vbeta and 13 Jbeta primers. Profiled with immunoSEQ multiplex PCR; TCRdb holds only in-frame clones, not every one. Of about 110,000 clones listed, around 70% are singletons. The sequencing input was PBMCs. The receptors shown here come from a woman in her forties in good health and CMV-seropositive.

The V gene is TRBV7-8, the J gene TRBJ2-7; no firm D call. Trimming stripped 5 bases from V and 3 bases from J, with 14 bases between. The CDR3 runs to 14 residues. CDR1 and CDR2 (germline): SGHVS, FQNEAQ. The CDR3: CASSPNTLNYEQYF. CDR3 bases: TGTGCCAGCAGCCCCAACACCCTCAACTACGAGCAGTACTTC.

The V and J genes are TRBV9 and TRBJ2-1, with D perhaps TRBD2 (5 bases). V was clipped by 7 bases and J by 9 bases, with 26 bases between them. Germline loops: CDR1 SGDLS, CDR2 YYNGEE. The CDR3 runs 16 residues. The CDR3 region is CASQGGRDPFGGEQFF. CDR3 coding DNA: TGTGCCAGCCAAGGAGGCAGAGACCCATTTGGAGGTGAGCAGTTCTTC.

The chain has TRBV10-3 and TRBJ1-2; TRBD1 matches 7 bases. The V segment lost 2 bases and the J segment 4 bases; nucleotides outside the gene matches: 7. The CDR3 loop spans 15 amino acids. Germline V CDR1 and CDR2: ENHRY, SYGVKD. DNA of the CDR3: TGTGCCATCAGTGAGGCCCGACAGGGTACCTATGGCTACACCTTC. Translation gives CAISEARQGTYGYTF.

This clone was seen only a few times. The J gene is TRBJ2-1, the V gene TRBV30; TRBD2 agrees at 11 bases. Germline V gene lookup returns CDR1 GTSNPN and CDR2 SVGIG (reference sequence). The CDR3 contains 16 residues. Trimming took 0 bases from V and 10 from J; bases not matched to a gene: 11. CDR3 protein: CAWSVPNSGGAKEQFF. As DNA, the CDR3 is TGTGCCTGGAGTGTACCGAATAGCGGGGGGGCAAAAGAGCAGTTCTTC.

The V gene is TRBV7-6, the J gene TRBJ2-7; the D gene is possibly TRBD1 (6 bases). Germline V lookup: CDR1 SGHVS, CDR2 FNYEAQ. With 5 bases removed from V and 5 bases from J, the gap between germline ends came to 13 bases. The CDR3 has 13 residues. The CDR3 DNA is TGTGCCAGCAGCCAAACAGGGAGCGACGAGCAGTACTTC. Its translation is CASSQTGSDEQYF.

This rearrangement joins TRBV10-3 to TRBJ1-5; 7 bases fit TRBD1. The CDR3 totals 13 residues. The trim removed 10 bases at V and 4 bases at J, leaving 7 bases unmatched. Germline-derived CDR1 and CDR2 are ENHRY and SYGVKD. The CDR3 spells CATTGQPNQPQHF. CDR3 in DNA: TGTGCCACCACGGGACAGCCTAATCAGCCCCAGCATTTT.

The J gene is TRBJ2-5, the V gene TRBV30; 8 bases are shared with TRBD2. Germline V CDR1 and CDR2: GTSNPN, SVGIG (reference sequence). The CDR3 consists of 15 residues. Losses at the gene ends were 1 base for V and 7 bases for J; bases not matched to a gene: 11. The CDR3 nucleotides read TGTGCCTGGAGTGGGGGCGGGAGGACTGTTGGGACCCAGTACTTC. Protein product: CAWSGGGRTVGTQYF.

The chain's CDR3 is CASSQGGAGTEAFF. Written as DNA, the CDR3 is TGTGCCAGCAGCCAAGGGGGGGCTGGCACTGAAGCTTTCTTT. This chain links TRBV9 with TRBJ1-1, with D possibly being TRBD1 (6 bases). V was cut by 4 bases and J by 4 bases, with 14 bases left in between. Germline CDR1 is SGDLS and CDR2 is YYNGEE. The CDR3 runs to 14 residues.

The chain employs TRBV5-5 and TRBJ2-7, with TRBD2 matching 13 bases. V lost 6 bases, J lost 0 bases, and 9 bases stayed unmatched. The CDR3 is 17 amino acids. Germline values: CDR1 SGHKS, CDR2 YYEKEE (reference sequence). The CDR3 DNA follows: TGTGCCAGCACCCGCCAACTAGCGGGAGGGGGCTCCTACGAGCAGTACTTC. Protein sequence: CASTRQLAGGGSYEQYF.

The chain joins TRBV5-1 to TRBJ1-1; 7 nucleotides align to TRBD1. Trimming took 4 bases from V and 0 from J; bases not matched to a gene: 15. The germline gives CDR1 SGHRS, CDR2 YFSETQ. The CDR3 consists of 18 residues. The CDR3 region is CASSPGTATFKVNTEAFF. CDR3 sequence (DNA): TGCGCCAGCAGCCCCGGGACAGCGACTTTCAAAGTGAACACTGAAGCTTTCTTT.

The V and J genes are TRBV27 and TRBJ1-5; D perhaps matches TRBD1 (5 bases). This CDR3 is 15 amino acids long. Germline CDR1 reads MNHEY; CDR2 reads SMNVEV (reference sequence). V was cut by 6 bases and J by 4 bases, with 16 bases left in between. The CDR3 sequence: CASRWGRGINQPQHF. In nucleotides, the CDR3 is TGTGCCAGCAGATGGGGAAGGGGAATTAATCAGCCCCAGCATTTT.

The chain recombines TRBV7-2 with TRBJ2-5; 14 nucleotides align to TRBD2. The CDR3 is 15 amino acids. J was trimmed by 5 bases and V by 4 bases; bases with no gene match: 3. Germline V gives CDR1 SGHTA, CDR2 FQGNSA. The CDR3 nucleotides are TGTGCCAGCAGCTCAAGACTAGCGGGAGGGGAGACCCAGTACTTC. This codes for CASSSRLAGGETQYF.

The J gene is TRBJ1-2, the V gene TRBV4-2, with 9 nucleotides matching TRBD1. The V gene's germline CDR1 is LGHNA and CDR2 YNFKEQ. The CDR3 is made up of 15 amino acids. V was pared by 3 bases and J by 3 bases, with 5 bases of the junction left unmatched. The CDR3 DNA sequence: TGTGCCAGCAGCCAGGCCTGGGACAGGGACTATGGCTACACCTTC. This sequence encodes CASSQAWDRDYGYTF.

The chain is built from TRBV6-5 and TRBJ2-7, with 9 bases that match TRBD1. Looked up from germline, CDR1 is MNHEY and CDR2 is SVGAGI. CDR3 size: 15 residues. Unmatched junction bases numbered 12, after V lost 7 bases and J lost 5 bases. CDR3 region: CASKPRTGVIHEQYF. The CDR3 DNA is TGTGCCAGCAAACCTAGGACAGGGGTGATCCACGAGCAGTACTTC.

The V call is TRBV2, the J call TRBJ1-1, with 9 bases lining up with TRBD1. The CDR3 contains 14 residues. Germline CDR1 SNHLY, CDR2 FYNNEI. V dropped 7 bases and J dropped 0; count of bases not matched to a gene: 3. The CDR3 bases are TGTGCCAGCATGGGGACAGGGATGAACACTGAAGCTTTCTTT. It specifies CASMGTGMNTEAFF.

This chain uses TRBV5-4 with TRBJ1-2; D gene ambiguous. Germline V CDR1 and CDR2: SGHNT, YYREEE (reference sequence). V was pared by 0 bases and J by 0 bases, with 6 bases between. The CDR3 runs to 14 residues. CDR3 amino acids: CASSLEISNYGYTF. The CDR3 nucleotides are TGTGCCAGCAGCTTGGAAATCTCTAACTATGGCTACACCTTC.

This sequence joins TRBV19 and TRBJ1-4; 9 nucleotides align to TRBD1. Germline CDR1 reads LNHDA; CDR2 reads SQIVND (reference sequence). This CDR3 spans 17 amino acids. V lost 6 bases to trimming and J lost 4 bases; unmatched junction nucleotides: 12. CDR3 loop: CASRKVLQGASNEKLFF. The CDR3 nucleotides read TGTGCCAGTAGAAAAGTACTACAGGGGGCGAGTAATGAAAAACTGTTTTTT.